Below, one T cell receptor (beta chain) is given with its context. A much larger clone lies a single base off, so this may be a read error. Every patient was untreated before thyroid surgery. The data belong to a study of metastatic and nonmetastatic thyroid tumors. In the study overall: Samples came from malignant and benign thyroid patients, and repertoires were compared across blood and tumor or nodule tissue.

The CDR3 covers 14 residues. The germline V gene encodes CDR1 SGHNT and CDR2 YYREEE (reference sequence). TCRdb re-called the PCR reads with MiXCR. The data contain 20,000 to 25,000 clones, more than 20% of them seen just once; the ten biggest clones take up around 12%. This chain connects TRBV5-4 to TRBJ1-1; D call uncertain. Sequencing input: tumor tissue. The source is a male donor with papillary thyroid cancer or a benign thyroid nodule (not recorded which). Some clones in this sample may be carry-over from other donors' samples. In nucleotides, the CDR3 is TGTGCCAACAGCTTGGAACGGTCGAACACTGAAGCTTTCTTT. This gives the protein CANSLERSNTEAFF.